This paragraph reports one T cell receptor beta chain. The treatment denotes: 15 to 20 received Ad26.COV2.S at low or high dose, single or two shots; roughly 5 received placebo; per-sample allocation not given. Sampling was done on day 63 after the first vaccine or placebo injection. Repertoires were generated with immunoSEQ multiplex PCR, while TCRdb's copy carries only in-frame clones and drops some. The sample includes 400,000 to 450,000 clones, 92% of them seen just once. The data originate from a study of Ad26.COV2.S vaccination and SARS-CoV-2 variants. The V gene end was trimmed by 4 bases and the J gene end by 2 bases; junction bases not matched to a gene: 4. The germline V gene encodes CDR1 KGHDR and CDR2 SFDVKD. CDR3 length equals 16 residues.

The sample was peripheral blood, taken in a trial of Ad26.COV2.S vaccine versus placebo. The chain carries TRBV24-1 and TRBJ2-1, with 10 bases lining up with TRBD1. The clonotype was recovered from a person between 18 and 65 years old who received the Ad26.COV2.S COVID-19 vaccine or a placebo. The DNA for the CDR3 is TGTGCCACCAGTGACTCCGGGACAGGGGCCTACAATGAGCAGTTCTTC. Protein product: CATSDSGTGAYNEQFF.